A single sample is the source of the 18 T cell receptor beta chains below, sequenced in a study of shared clonotypes between healthy human individuals. Using immunoSEQ multiplex PCR, the repertoire was profiled, and TCRdb retains in-frame clones only, with some absent. This sample yields 500,000 to 550,000 clones, of which more than 95% are seen a single time; 0.05% to 0.08% belongs to the top ten. Sample: naive CD4+ T cells sorted from blood. The subset denotes: CD45RA+ positively selected. Receptor source: a woman under 40 in good health.

The CDR3 spells CASSLEGRNEKLFF. CDR3 DNA: TGTGCCAGCAGCTTGGAAGGGCGGAATGAAAAACTGTTTTTT. This chain joins TRBV5-4 and TRBJ1-4; D ambiguous. Germline V gives CDR1 SGHNT, CDR2 YYREEE (reference sequence). V was pared by 0 bases and J by 5 bases, with 8 bases between. The CDR3 is 14 amino acids. The full variable domain, with the rest looked up from reference TRBV5-4 and TRBJ1-4, is ETGVTQSPTHLIKTRGQQVTLRCSSQSGHNTVSWYQQALGQGPQFIFQYYREEENGRGNFPPRFSGLQFPNYSSELNVNALELDDSALYLCASSLEGRNEKLFFGSGTQLSVL.

The chain has TRBV27 and TRBJ1-4, with 9 bases matching TRBD1. CDR3 length: 16 residues. The germline V gene has CDR1 MNHEY and CDR2 SMNVEV (reference sequence). Trimming removed 5 bases from V and 6 bases from J; junction bases left unmatched: 10. The CDR3 reads CASSPSPGQGYEKLFF. Written as DNA, the CDR3 is TGTGCCAGCAGTCCCTCACCGGGACAGGGTTATGAAAAACTGTTTTTT.

This sequence joins TRBV27 and TRBJ2-2; TRBD1 might be the D (5 bases). The V gene lost 8 bases and the J gene lost 1 base, with 11 bases spanning the gap. The CDR3 runs to 14 residues. Germline lookup yields CDR1 MNHEY and CDR2 SMNVEV (reference sequence). The CDR3 region is CASHRTGNTGELFF. Written as DNA, the CDR3 is TGTGCCAGCCACCGAACAGGGAACACCGGGGAGCTGTTTTTT.

The V call is TRBV6-6, the J call TRBJ2-1, with 9 nucleotides matching TRBD2. The germline CDR1 and CDR2 sequences are MNHNY and SVGAGI (reference sequence). The CDR3 spans 15 residues. V was clipped by 6 bases and J by 4 bases; unmatched bases: 7. CDR3 DNA: TGTGCCAGCAGACATAGCGGGAGTCCATACAATGAGCAGTTCTTC. Translation: CASRHSGSPYNEQFF.

The genes are TRBV4-1 and TRBJ2-7; D possibly corresponds to TRBD2 (6 bases). Trimming cost V 3 bases and J 6 bases, with 21 bases left between them. The CDR3 contains 16 residues. The germline CDR1 and CDR2 sequences are MGHRA and YSYEKL. This CDR3 is CASSHGRQMSHFEQYF. The CDR3 nucleotides are TGCGCCAGCAGCCACGGGAGACAGATGTCTCATTTCGAGCAGTACTTC.

The genes are TRBV18 and TRBJ2-1; 10 bases match TRBD2. The junction had 4 bases not matched to a gene; V was cut back by 3 bases and J by 5 bases. Looked up from germline, CDR1 is KGHSH and CDR2 is LQKENI. This CDR3 is built from 15 residues. For the CDR3, the DNA is TGTGCCAGCTCACCGGGGCTAGCGGGAGACAATGAGCAGTTCTTC. Protein sequence: CASSPGLAGDNEQFF. The variable domain in full, completed from reference TRBV18 and TRBJ2-1, reads NAGVMQNPRHLVRRRGQEARLRCSPMKGHSHVYWYRQLPEEGLKFMVYLQKENIIDESGMPKERFSAEFPKEGPSILRIQQVVRGDSAAYFCASSPGLAGDNEQFFGPGTRLTVL.

The CDR3 nucleotides read TGCGCCAGCAGCCTCACCGGGACTAGCGTCACAGATACGCAGTATTTT. Protein sequence: CASSLTGTSVTDTQYF. V and J are TRBV4-1 and TRBJ2-3; 10 bases fit TRBD2. The CDR3 loop spans 16 amino acids. In germline, CDR1 is MGHRA, CDR2 YSYEKL. Trimming at V came to 4 bases and at J to 2 bases, leaving 6 bases not matched to a gene.

DNA for the CDR3: TGCAGCGTTGAAGATGGGCGATTCTATGGCTACACCTTC. It codes for CSVEDGRFYGYTF. The chain links TRBV29-1 to TRBJ1-2; D remains ambiguous. V shed 0 bases and J shed 4 bases, with 9 bases lying between them. There are 13 residues in the CDR3. Looked up from germline, CDR1 is SQVTM and CDR2 is ANQGSEA.

The J gene is TRBJ2-7, the V gene TRBV9; D remains ambiguous. V lost 4 bases to trimming and J lost 0 bases, with 14 bases between them. CDR1 is SGDLS and CDR2 is YYNGEE in the germline V gene. The CDR3 loop spans 15 amino acids. CDR3 DNA sequence: TGTGCCAGCAGCCACGAGCCTTCAACCTCCTACGAGCAGTACTTC. Translation gives CASSHEPSTSYEQYF.

The rearrangement links TRBV4-1 to TRBJ2-5, with 8 bases that match TRBD1. The ends lost 2 bases at V and 4 bases at J; junction bases unmatched: 15. CDR1 MGHRA and CDR2 YSYEKL come from the germline V gene. The CDR3 totals 18 residues. DNA of the CDR3: TGCGCCAGCAGCCAAAAAACCCGACAGGGGACACAGGGAGAGACCCAGTACTTC. The encoded protein is CASSQKTRQGTQGETQYF.

V and J are TRBV28 and TRBJ2-1; 8 nucleotides align to TRBD2. V shed 7 bases, J shed 8 bases, and the junction held 16 bases outside the gene matches. CDR3 length: 16 amino acids. Germline CDR1 MDHEN, CDR2 SYDVKM. The CDR3 DNA sequence: TGTGCCAGCATATCTTTCCGAGCGGGAGAATCGCATGAGCAGTTCTTC. Translating it yields CASISFRAGESHEQFF.

This chain uses TRBV2 with TRBJ1-4, with D possibly TRBD1 on 6 matching bases. V lost 6 bases and J lost 4, with 9 bases in between. The germline V gene has CDR1 SNHLY and CDR2 FYNNEI. CDR3 length: 13 amino acids. The CDR3 nucleotides are TGTGCCAGCAGGGGGGGGCTTAATGAAAAACTGTTTTTT. The encoded protein is CASRGGLNEKLFF. The whole variable domain, remainder taken from reference TRBV2 and TRBJ1-4, is EPEVTQTPSHQVTQMGQEVILRCVPISNHLYFYWYRQILGQKVEFLVSFYNNEISEKSEIFDDQFSVERPDGSNFTLKIRSTKLEDSAMYFCASRGGLNEKLFFGSGTQLSVL.

This sequence joins TRBV29-1 and TRBJ2-3, with 8 bases aligning to TRBD1. The CDR3 has 12 residues. The V and J ends lost 8 bases and 8 bases, in that order; junction bases with no gene match: 9. Looked up from germline, CDR1 is SQVTM and CDR2 is ANQGSEA. DNA for the CDR3: TGCAGCATACGACAGGGGAAGGGTACGCAGTATTTT. Translation: CSIRQGKGTQYF.

The chain has TRBV7-2 and TRBJ1-3, with D unclear. Germline V gene sequence: CDR1 SGHTA, CDR2 FQGNSA. Deletions cut 4 bases from V and 1 base from J, with 8 bases between. This CDR3 contains 14 residues. The CDR3 loop is CASSSPKSGNTIYF. In DNA form, the CDR3 reads TGTGCCAGCAGCTCCCCAAAATCTGGAAACACCATATATTTT.

The count of this clone is one. The chain uses TRBV6-5 and TRBJ2-2; 8 nucleotides line up with TRBD2. CDR3 size: 14 residues. Germline CDR1 and CDR2: MNHEY and SVGAGI. Unmatched junction bases numbered 8, after V lost 7 bases and J lost 7 bases. CDR3 sequence (DNA): TGTGCCAGCAAAGCGGGAGTTTTAATCGGGGAGCTGTTTTTT. Its protein product is CASKAGVLIGELFF.

V gene TRBV18 combines with J gene TRBJ2-1, with 7 positions matching TRBD2. The germline V gene encodes CDR1 KGHSH and CDR2 LQKENI. V dropped 3 bases and J dropped 8; count of bases not matched to a gene: 10. The CDR3 spans 15 residues. CDR3 protein: CASSPLSGGTDEQFF. CDR3 DNA: TGTGCCAGCTCACCGCTTTCCGGGGGGACCGATGAGCAGTTCTTC. Full variable domain (rest looked up from reference TRBV18 and TRBJ2-1): NAGVMQNPRHLVRRRGQEARLRCSPMKGHSHVYWYRQLPEEGLKFMVYLQKENIIDESGMPKERFSAEFPKEGPSILRIQQVVRGDSAAYFCASSPLSGGTDEQFFGPGTRLTVL.

The chain combines TRBV7-2 with TRBJ2-7; possibly TRBD2 for D (6 bases). CDR1 SGHTA and CDR2 FQGNSA come from the germline V gene. Trimming shortened V by 2 bases and J by 6 bases, and 14 bases separated the two germline ends. The CDR3 extends over 14 amino acids. CDR3 sequence: CASSLRRAATEQYF. In nucleotides, the CDR3 is TGTGCCAGCAGCTTAAGGAGGGCTGCGACCGAGCAGTACTTC.

This chain links TRBV11-2 with TRBJ1-4; no definite D call. The CDR3 spans 12 residues. The V end lost 8 bases, the J end lost 7 bases, and 11 bases lay between the germline ends. CDR1 and CDR2 (germline): SGHAT, FQNNGV. The CDR3 DNA is TGTGCCAGCGCAGAGGAGGTTGAAAAACTGTTTTTT. The encoded protein is CASAEEVEKLFF.